What follows describes a single T cell receptor (beta chain). Its antigen remains unknown. This entry comes from a study of early T cells in non-severe SARS-CoV-2 infection. Looking at the study overall: Chains were unpaired, as sequencing was done on bulk RNA from unsorted whole blood. Broader study findings: There was a bias toward anti-spike CD8 responses in VDJdb matching, which missed private and CD4 specificities.

Attachment of unique molecular identifiers was made to individual cDNA molecules. One entry per CDR3 protein, called by TCRdb with MiXCR from the 5' RACE reads. The table shows about 81,000 distinct CDR3 sequences, with more than 5% occurring only once. Specimen: whole blood. This TCR was sampled from an adult who was a healthcare worker with PCR-confirmed SARS-CoV-2 infection or an uninfected control (not recorded which).

The CDR3 loop is CSAPASQAYGYTF. Written as DNA, the CDR3 is TGCAGTGCACCCGCATCTCAGGCCTATGGCTACACCTTC. The chain links TRBV20-1 to TRBJ1-2, with no clear D. Looked up from germline, CDR1 is DFQATT and CDR2 is SNEGSKA (reference sequence). The germline V and J ends were trimmed by 6 bases and 4 bases, with 15 bases remaining between them. CDR3 length: 13 residues.